The clone carrying this TCR beta chain showed up just a few times. Its specificity is not known. Unique molecular identifiers were present on cDNA, and template switching added a universal primer site. A single record per CDR3 protein comes from TCRdb applying MiXCR to the 5' RACE reads. The data contain under 450,000 distinct CDR3 sequences, under 20% of them singletons. All of the donors were Caucasians in good health. This CDR3 contains 14 residues. CDR1 is DFQATT, CDR2 SNEGSKA, per germline (reference sequence). Trimming removed 6 bases at V and 1 base at J, with 13 bases between. This specimen belongs to a study of identical twins. Regarding the study as a whole: Compared with unrelated sharing, twin-shared out-of-frame alpha sequences had more low-probability sequences.

The chain recombines TRBV20-1 with TRBJ2-1, with D perhaps matching TRBD2 (7 bases). The material sequenced was naive T cells sorted from blood. This sequence originates from a man aged 50-60 years in good health. The CDR3 loop reads CSAGGPPSYNEQFF. DNA for the CDR3: TGCAGTGCCGGGGGGCCCCCTTCCTACAATGAGCAGTTCTTC.